A selection of T cell receptor beta chains follows, all from one sample in a study of T cell responses to AZD1222 COVID-19 vaccine. Produced via immunoSEQ multiplex PCR; TCRdb's table is partial and in-frame only. The data contain approximately 89,000 clones, about 90% of them singletons. Sequences were derived from peripheral blood, sampled on day 0 of AZD1222 vaccination. Source of these receptors: an adult in good health. CDR3s include the opening cysteine and the closing phenylalanine or tryptophan. A D gene is named only where the DNA matches it firmly. The size of a clone is reported for some rows only, either as once, few or many, or as a class for expanded clones.

>-|TRBV9|TRBJ2-3|-
TGTGCCAGCAGCGTAGAAGGGGACGGGTTCGCAGATACGCAGTATTTT
CASSVEGDGFADTQYF
>-|TRBV9|TRBJ2-1|TRBD2
TGTGCCAGCAGCGTCCGGGTTAGCGGGAGTATCTACAATGAGCAGTTCTTC
CASSVRVSGSIYNEQFF
>-|TRBV6-5|TRBJ1-1|-
TGTGCCAGCAGTTTTCTCGACCTGGAAACTGAAGCTTTCTTT
CASSFLDLETEAFF
>-|TRBV6-4|TRBJ2-1|-
TGTGCCAGCAGTGACCCCGGGGCGGGCAATGAGCAGTTCTTC
CASSDPGAGNEQFF
>-|TRBV19|TRBJ2-1|-
TGTGCCAGTAGTACCTCAGGGGGGGCGAGTGAGCAGTTCTTC
CASSTSGGASEQFF
>-|TRBV24-1|TRBJ2-2|-
TGTGCCACCAGTGTAACAGGGGAGCTGTTTTTT
CATSVTGELFF
>few|TRBV28|TRBJ2-7|TRBD1
TGTGCCAGCAGTTCGGGACAGGTGAACCGGCAACTCTACGAGCAGTACTTC
CASSSGQVNRQLYEQYF
>-|TRBV9|TRBJ1-5|TRBD1
TGTGCCAGCAGTCCAGGGGGATCTCTGCCCCAGCATTTT
CASSPGGSLPQHF
>-|TRBV11-2|TRBJ2-3|TRBD2
TGTGCCAGCAGCATCCGGACTAGCGAAGCAGATACGCAGTATTTT
CASSIRTSEADTQYF
>-|TRBV5-1|TRBJ2-2|TRBD2
TGCGCCAGCAGCCAACCCGGGACTAGGGGGATGTCCACCGGGGAGCTGTTTTTT
CASSQPGTRGMSTGELFF
>-|TRBV10-3|TRBJ2-2|-
TGTGCCATCAGTGGACAGCGAGCCGGAGACTTGAACACCGGGGAGCTGTTTTTT
CAISGQRAGDLNTGELFF
>-|TRBV6-5|TRBJ2-2|-
TGTGCCAGCAGTTACGACCAGCGGAGTTACACCGGGGAGCTGTTTTTT
CASSYDQRSYTGELFF
>-|TRBV13|TRBJ2-5|TRBD2
TGTGCCAGCAGCTTATTAGCGGGAGAGGGGTTCGAGACCCAGTACTTC
CASSLLAGEGFETQYF
>-|TRBV5-5|TRBJ1-3|-
TGTGCCAGCAGGCGGGATTCAGAATTTGGAAACACCATATATTTT
CASRRDSEFGNTIYF
>-|TRBV10-3|TRBJ1-6|TRBD1
TGTGCCATCAGTGAGTCGAGACAGGGACGTTCACCCCTCCACTTT
CAISESRQGRSPLHF
>-|TRBV7-9|TRBJ1-6|TRBD1
TGTGCCAGCAGCCACCCGGGACAGGGGCTATATAATTCACCCCTCCACTTT
CASSHPGQGLYNSPLHF
>-|TRBV6-5|TRBJ2-1|TRBD2
TGTGCCAGCAGGTGGACTAGCGGGATAAATGAGCAGTTCTTC
CASRWTSGINEQFF
>-|TRBV5-1|TRBJ1-6|-
TGCGCCAGCAGCTCCCTTGGCAGGGGAGATTCACCCCTCCACTTT
CASSSLGRGDSPLHF
>-|TRBV5-1|TRBJ1-5|TRBD1
TGCGCCAGCAGAGAAACAGGGGTGGGCAATCAGCCCCAGCATTTT
CASRETGVGNQPQHF
>-|TRBV28|TRBJ1-5|-
TGTGCCAGCAGTCGCCTATCCCCAGAGGGGACTTTCACTCAGCCCCAGCATTTT
CASSRLSPEGTFTQPQHF
>-|TRBV6-2/TRBV6-3|TRBJ2-1|-
TGTGCCAGCAGTCGACTTGCCCAAAGTGAGCAGTTCTTC
CASSRLAQSEQFF
>-|TRBV27|TRBJ2-7|-
TGTGCCAGCAGTTTTGGACAGCGACCTACCTACGAGCAGTACTTC
CASSFGQRPTYEQYF
>-|TRBV7-9|TRBJ2-7|-
TGTGCCAGCAGCTCCAGCGGGTTTGACGAGCAGTACTTC
CASSSSGFDEQYF
>-|TRBV4-1|TRBJ2-7|-
TGCGCCAGCAGCCAACCCGGGACCCTCTACGAGCAGTACTTC
CASSQPGTLYEQYF
>-|TRBV25-1|TRBJ2-5|TRBD2
TGTGCCAGCAAAACGAGGGGGACTAGCGGAATCCAAGAGACCCAGTACTTC
CASKTRGTSGIQETQYF
>once|TRBV5-2|TRBJ1-2|-
TGTGCCAGCAACCGATTTGGAGAGTACGAAAGACCTGGCTACACCTTC
CASNRFGEYERPGYTF
>-|TRBV10-1|TRBJ2-7|-
TGCGCCAGCAGTGAGACGGTATTTTACGAGCAGTACTTC
CASSETVFYEQYF
>-|TRBV27|TRBJ2-1|TRBD2
TGTGCCAGCAGTTTATCGGTCCCGGGAGGGGGGTACAATGAGCAGTTCTTC
CASSLSVPGGGYNEQFF
>-|TRBV5-5|TRBJ2-7|-
TGTGCCAGCAGCTTGGCCGATGGGCTCGAGCAGTACTTC
CASSLADGLEQYF